The clone carrying this T cell receptor (beta chain) was picked up a small number of times. Its antigen is undetermined. V dropped 2 bases and J dropped 3; count of bases not matched to a gene: 5. The V gene's germline CDR1 is SGHKS and CDR2 YYEKEE (reference sequence). This CDR3 comprises 16 residues. These data are taken from a study of T cell responses to AZD1222 COVID-19 vaccine. General observations from the study: Among the donors, most were white British and more were female, and clonal diversity was possibly underestimated.

Here immunoSEQ multiplex PCR was the method, and the copy in TCRdb shows in-frame clones only, minus some. The table records 95,000 to 150,000 clones, about nine tenths of them present only once. Material: peripheral blood, obtained on day 0 of AZD1222 vaccination. The receptor was isolated from an adult in good health. The rearrangement joins TRBV5-5 to TRBJ1-1; 12 bases are a match to TRBD1. The CDR3 reads CASSFPGQGADTEAFF. CDR3 DNA sequence: TGTGCCAGCAGCTTCCCGGGACAGGGGGCGGACACTGAAGCTTTCTTT.